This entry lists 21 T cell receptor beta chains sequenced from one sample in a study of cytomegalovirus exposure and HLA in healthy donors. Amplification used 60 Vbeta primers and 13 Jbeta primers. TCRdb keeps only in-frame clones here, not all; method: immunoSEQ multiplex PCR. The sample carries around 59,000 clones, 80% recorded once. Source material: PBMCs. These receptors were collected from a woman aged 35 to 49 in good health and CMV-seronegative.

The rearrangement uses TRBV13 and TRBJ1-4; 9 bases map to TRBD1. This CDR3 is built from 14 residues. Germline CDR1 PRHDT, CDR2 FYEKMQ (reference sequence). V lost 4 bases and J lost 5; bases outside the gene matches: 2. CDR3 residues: CASSYRGRNEKLFF. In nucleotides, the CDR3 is TGTGCCAGCAGCTACAGGGGGCGGAATGAAAAACTGTTTTTT.

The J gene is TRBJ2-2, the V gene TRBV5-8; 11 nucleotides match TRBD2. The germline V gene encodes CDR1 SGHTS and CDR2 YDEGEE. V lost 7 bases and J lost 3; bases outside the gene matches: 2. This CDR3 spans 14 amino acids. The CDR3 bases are TGTGCCAGCCGACTAGCGGGGCACACCGGGGAGCTGTTTTTT. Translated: CASRLAGHTGELFF.

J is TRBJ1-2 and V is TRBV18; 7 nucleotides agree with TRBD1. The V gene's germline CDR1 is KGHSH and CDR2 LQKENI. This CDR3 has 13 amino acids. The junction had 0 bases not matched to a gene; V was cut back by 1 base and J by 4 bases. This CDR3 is CASSPRDSYGYTF. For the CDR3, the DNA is TGTGCCAGCTCACCACGGGACAGCTATGGCTACACCTTC.

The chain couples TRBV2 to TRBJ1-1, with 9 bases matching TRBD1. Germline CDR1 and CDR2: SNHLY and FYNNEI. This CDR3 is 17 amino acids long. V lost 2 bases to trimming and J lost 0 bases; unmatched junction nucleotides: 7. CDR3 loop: CASSERGQGTMNTEAFF. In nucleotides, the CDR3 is TGTGCCAGCAGTGAAAGGGGACAGGGTACCATGAACACTGAAGCTTTCTTT.

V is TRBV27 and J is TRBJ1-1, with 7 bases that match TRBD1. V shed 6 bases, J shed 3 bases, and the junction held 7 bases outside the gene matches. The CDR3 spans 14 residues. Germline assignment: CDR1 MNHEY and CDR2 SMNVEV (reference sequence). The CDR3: CASRLPGQHTEAFF. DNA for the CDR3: TGTGCCAGCAGATTACCGGGACAGCACACTGAAGCTTTCTTT.

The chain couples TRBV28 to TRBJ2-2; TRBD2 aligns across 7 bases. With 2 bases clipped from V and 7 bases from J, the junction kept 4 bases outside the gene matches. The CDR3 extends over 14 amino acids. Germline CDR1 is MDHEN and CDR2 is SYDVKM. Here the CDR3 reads CASSLSGIGGELFF. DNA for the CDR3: TGTGCCAGCAGTTTAAGCGGGATAGGCGGGGAGCTGTTTTTT.

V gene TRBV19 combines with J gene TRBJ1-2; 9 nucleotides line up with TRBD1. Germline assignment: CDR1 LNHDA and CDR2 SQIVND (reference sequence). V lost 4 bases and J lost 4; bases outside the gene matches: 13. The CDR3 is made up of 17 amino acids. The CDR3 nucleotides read TGTGCCAGTAGTAACCGAATCGGGACAGGGAGCGTCTATGGCTACACCTTC. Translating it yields CASSNRIGTGSVYGYTF.

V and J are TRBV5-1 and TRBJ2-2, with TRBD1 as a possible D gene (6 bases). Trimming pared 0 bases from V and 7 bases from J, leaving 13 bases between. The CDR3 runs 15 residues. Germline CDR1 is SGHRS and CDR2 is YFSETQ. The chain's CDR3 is CASSLGLQGYGELFF. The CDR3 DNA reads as TGCGCCAGCAGCTTGGGCCTCCAGGGGTACGGGGAGCTGTTTTTT.

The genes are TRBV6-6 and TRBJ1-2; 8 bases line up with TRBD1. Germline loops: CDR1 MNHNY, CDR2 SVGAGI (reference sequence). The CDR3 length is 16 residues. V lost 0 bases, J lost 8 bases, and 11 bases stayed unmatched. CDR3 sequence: CASSYSRGQGAGGYTF. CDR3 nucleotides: TGTGCCAGCAGTTACTCGAGGGGCCAGGGGGCGGGGGGCTACACCTTC.

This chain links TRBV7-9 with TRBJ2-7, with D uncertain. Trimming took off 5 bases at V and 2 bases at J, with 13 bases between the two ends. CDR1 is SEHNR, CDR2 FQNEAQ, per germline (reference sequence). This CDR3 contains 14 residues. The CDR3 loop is CASSPLIVPYEQYF. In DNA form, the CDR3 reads TGTGCCAGCAGCCCCCTGATAGTCCCCTACGAGCAGTACTTC.

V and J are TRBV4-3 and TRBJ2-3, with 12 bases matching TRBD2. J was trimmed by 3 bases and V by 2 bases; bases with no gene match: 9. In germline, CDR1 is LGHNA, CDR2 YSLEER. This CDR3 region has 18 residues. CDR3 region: CASSQTPVTSGSTDTQYF. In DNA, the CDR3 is TGCGCCAGCAGCCAAACCCCCGTGACTAGCGGGAGTACAGATACGCAGTATTTT.

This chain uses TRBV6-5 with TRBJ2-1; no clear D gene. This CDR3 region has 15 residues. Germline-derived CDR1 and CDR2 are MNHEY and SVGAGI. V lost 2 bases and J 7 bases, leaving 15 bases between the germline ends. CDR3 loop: CASSYGQASANEQFF. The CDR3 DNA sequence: TGTGCCAGCAGTTACGGGCAGGCTTCTGCGAATGAGCAGTTCTTC.

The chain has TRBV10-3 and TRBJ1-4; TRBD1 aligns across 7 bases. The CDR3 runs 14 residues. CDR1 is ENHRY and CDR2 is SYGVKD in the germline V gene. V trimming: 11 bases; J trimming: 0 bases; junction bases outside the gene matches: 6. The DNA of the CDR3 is TGTGCCTCCAGGACAGGCGCAACTAATGAAAAACTGTTTTTT. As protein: CASRTGATNEKLFF.

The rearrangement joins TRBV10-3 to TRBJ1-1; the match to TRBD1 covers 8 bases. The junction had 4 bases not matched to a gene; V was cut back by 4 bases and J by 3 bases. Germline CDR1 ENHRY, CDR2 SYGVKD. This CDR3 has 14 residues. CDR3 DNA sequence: TGTGCCATCAGTGGGGTGACAGGGGACACTGAAGCTTTCTTT. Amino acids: CAISGVTGDTEAFF.

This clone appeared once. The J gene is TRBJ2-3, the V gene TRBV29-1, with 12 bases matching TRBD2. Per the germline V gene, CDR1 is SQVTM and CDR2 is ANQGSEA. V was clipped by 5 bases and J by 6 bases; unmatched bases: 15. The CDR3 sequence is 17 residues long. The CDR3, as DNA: TGCAGCGTTTCCCTAGCGGGAGGGCCCCAACCCCCGGATACGCAGTATTTT. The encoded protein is CSVSLAGGPQPPDTQYF.

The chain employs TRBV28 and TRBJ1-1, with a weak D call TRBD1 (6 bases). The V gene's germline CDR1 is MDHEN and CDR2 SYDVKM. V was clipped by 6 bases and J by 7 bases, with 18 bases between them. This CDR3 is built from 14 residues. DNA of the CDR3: TGTGCCAGCAGCCCAAGGGGGGGTGGTGGTGAAGCTTTCTTT. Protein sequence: CASSPRGGGGEAFF.

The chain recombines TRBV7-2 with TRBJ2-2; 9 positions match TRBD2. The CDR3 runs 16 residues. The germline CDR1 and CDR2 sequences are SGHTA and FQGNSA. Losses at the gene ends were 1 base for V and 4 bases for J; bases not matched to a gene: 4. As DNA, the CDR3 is TGTGCCAGCAGCTTAGTTGGGACTAGCAGCACCGGGGAGCTGTTTTTT. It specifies CASSLVGTSSTGELFF.

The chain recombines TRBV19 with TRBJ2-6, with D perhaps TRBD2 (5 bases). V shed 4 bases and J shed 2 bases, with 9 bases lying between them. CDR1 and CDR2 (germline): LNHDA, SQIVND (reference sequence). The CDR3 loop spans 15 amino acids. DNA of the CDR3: TGTGCCAGTAGTAGAACCGGGACTGGGGCCAACGTCCTGACTTTC. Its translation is CASSRTGTGANVLTF.

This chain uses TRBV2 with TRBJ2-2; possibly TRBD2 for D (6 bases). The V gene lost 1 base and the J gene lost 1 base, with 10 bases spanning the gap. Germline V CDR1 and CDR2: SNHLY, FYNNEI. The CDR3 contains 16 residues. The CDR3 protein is CASSEVPAGNTGELFF. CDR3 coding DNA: TGTGCCAGCAGTGAAGTACCAGCGGGGAACACCGGGGAGCTGTTTTTT.

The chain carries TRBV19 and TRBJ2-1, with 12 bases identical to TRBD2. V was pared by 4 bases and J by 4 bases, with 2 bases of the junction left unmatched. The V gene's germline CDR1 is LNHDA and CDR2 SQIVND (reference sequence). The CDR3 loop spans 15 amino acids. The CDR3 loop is CASSRGTSGYNEQFF. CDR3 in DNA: TGTGCCAGTAGTAGGGGGACTAGCGGGTACAATGAGCAGTTCTTC.

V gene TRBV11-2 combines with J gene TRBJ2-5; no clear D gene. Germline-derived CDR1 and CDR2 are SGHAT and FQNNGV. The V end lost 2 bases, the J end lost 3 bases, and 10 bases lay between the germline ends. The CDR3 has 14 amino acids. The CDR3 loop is CASSLRPEKETQYF. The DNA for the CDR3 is TGTGCCAGCAGCTTAAGGCCGGAGAAAGAGACCCAGTACTTC.